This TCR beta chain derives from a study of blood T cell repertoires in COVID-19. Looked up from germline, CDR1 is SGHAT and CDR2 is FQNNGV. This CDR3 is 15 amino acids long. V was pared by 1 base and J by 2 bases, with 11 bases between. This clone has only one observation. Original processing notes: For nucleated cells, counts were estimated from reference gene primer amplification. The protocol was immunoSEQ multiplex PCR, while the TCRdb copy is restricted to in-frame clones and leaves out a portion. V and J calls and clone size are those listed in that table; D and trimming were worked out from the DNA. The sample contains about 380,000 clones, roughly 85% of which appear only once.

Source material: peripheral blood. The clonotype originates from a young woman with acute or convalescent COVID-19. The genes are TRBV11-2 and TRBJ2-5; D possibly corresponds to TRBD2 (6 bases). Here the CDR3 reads CASSLGLANQETQYF. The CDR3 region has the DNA TGTGCCAGCAGCTTAGGCCTAGCGAATCAAGAGACCCAGTACTTC.